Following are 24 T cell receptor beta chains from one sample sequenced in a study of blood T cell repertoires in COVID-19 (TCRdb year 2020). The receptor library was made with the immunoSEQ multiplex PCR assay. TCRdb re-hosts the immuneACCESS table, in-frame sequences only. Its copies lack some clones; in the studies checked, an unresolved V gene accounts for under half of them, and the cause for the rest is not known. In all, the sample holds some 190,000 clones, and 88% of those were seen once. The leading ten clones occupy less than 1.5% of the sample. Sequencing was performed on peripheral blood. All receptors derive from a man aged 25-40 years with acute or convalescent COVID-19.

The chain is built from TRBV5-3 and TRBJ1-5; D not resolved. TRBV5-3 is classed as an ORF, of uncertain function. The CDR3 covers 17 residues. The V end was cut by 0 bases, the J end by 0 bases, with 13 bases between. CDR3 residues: CARSLGAGAYSNQPQHF. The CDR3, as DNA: TGTGCCAGAAGCTTGGGGGCAGGCGCGTATAGCAATCAGCCCCAGCATTTT.

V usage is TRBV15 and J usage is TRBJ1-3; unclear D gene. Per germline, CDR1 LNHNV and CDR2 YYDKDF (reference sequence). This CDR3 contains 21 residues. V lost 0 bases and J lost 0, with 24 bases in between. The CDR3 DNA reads TGTGCCACCAGCAGAGATCGTGCGGGCCAGGATTTTATTAGCTCTGGAAACACCATATATTTT. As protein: CATSRDRAGQDFISSGNTIYF.

The CDR3 DNA reads as TGCGCCAGCAGCGTCCCCCGACAGACGACGGAGACCCAGTACTTC. Its protein is CASSVPRQTTETQYF. The chain links TRBV5-1 to TRBJ2-5; D possibly corresponds to TRBD1 (5 bases). V lost 4 bases and J 5 bases, leaving 18 bases between the germline ends. This CDR3 has 15 residues. Germline V CDR1 and CDR2: SGHRS, YFSETQ.

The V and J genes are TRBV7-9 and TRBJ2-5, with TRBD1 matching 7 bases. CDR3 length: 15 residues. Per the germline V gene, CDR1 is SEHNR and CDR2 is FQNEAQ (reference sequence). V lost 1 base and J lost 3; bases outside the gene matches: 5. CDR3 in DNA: TGTGCCAGCAGCTTAGTTGGACAGGCAAAAGAGACCCAGTACTTC. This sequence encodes CASSLVGQAKETQYF.

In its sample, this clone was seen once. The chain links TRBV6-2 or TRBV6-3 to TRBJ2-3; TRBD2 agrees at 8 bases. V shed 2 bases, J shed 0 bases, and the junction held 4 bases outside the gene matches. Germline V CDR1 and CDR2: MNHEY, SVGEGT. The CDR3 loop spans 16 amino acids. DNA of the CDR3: TGTGCCAGCAGTTACGGACTAGCTGCTAGCACAGATACGCAGTATTTT. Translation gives CASSYGLAASTDTQYF.

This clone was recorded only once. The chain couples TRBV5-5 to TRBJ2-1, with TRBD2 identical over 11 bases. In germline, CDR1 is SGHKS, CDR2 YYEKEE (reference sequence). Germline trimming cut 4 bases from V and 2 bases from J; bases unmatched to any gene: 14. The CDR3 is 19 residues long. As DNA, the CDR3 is TGTGCCAGCAGCCGGGATGGGCTAGCGGGGGGCCTTCCCTACAATGAGCAGTTCTTC. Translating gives CASSRDGLAGGLPYNEQFF.

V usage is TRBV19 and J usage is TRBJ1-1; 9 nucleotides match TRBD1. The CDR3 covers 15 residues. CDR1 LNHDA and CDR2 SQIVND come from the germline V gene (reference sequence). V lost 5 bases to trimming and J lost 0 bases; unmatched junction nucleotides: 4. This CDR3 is CASSPRTGVNTEAFF. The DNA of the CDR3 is TGTGCCAGTAGTCCCAGGACAGGGGTGAACACTGAAGCTTTCTTT.

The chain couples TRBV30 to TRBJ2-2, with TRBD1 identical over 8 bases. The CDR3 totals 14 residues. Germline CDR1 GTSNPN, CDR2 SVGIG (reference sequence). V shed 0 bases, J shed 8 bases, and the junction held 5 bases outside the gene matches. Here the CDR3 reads CAWSVQGGRGELFF. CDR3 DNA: TGTGCCTGGAGTGTACAGGGGGGCCGGGGGGAGCTGTTTTTT.

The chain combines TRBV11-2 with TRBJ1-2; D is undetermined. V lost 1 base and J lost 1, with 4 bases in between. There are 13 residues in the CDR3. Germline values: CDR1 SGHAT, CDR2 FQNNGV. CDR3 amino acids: CASSLVINYGYTF. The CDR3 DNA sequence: TGTGCCAGCAGCTTAGTTATTAACTATGGCTACACCTTC. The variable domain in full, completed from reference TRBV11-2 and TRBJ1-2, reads EAGVAQSPRYKIIEKRQSVAFWCNPISGHATLYWYQQILGQGPKLLIQFQNNGVVDDSQLPKDRFSAERLKGVDSTLKIQPAKLEDSAVYLCASSLVINYGYTFGSGTRLTVV.

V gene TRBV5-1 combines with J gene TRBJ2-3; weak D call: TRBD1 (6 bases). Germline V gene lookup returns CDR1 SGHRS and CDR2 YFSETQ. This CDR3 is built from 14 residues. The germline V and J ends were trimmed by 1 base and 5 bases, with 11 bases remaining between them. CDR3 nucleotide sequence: TGCGCCAGCAGCTTGTCCCAGGGGCAAGATACGCAGTATTTT. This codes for CASSLSQGQDTQYF.

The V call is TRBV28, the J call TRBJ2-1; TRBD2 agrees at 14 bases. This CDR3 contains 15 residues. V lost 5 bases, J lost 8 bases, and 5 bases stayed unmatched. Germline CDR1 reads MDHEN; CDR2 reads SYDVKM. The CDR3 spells CASSQGTSGSYEQFF. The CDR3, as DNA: TGTGCCAGCAGTCAGGGGACTAGCGGGAGTTATGAGCAGTTCTTC.

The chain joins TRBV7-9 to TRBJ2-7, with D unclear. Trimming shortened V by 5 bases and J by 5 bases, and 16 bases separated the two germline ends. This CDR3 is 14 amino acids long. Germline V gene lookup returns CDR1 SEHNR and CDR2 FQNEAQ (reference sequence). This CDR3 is CASSAPYRVDEQYF. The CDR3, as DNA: TGTGCCAGCAGCGCCCCCTACCGGGTCGACGAGCAGTACTTC.

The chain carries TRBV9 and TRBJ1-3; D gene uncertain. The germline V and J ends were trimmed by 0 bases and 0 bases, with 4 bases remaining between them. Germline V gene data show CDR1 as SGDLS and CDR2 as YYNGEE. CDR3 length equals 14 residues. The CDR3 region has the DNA TGTGCCAGCAGCGTAGCGGTCTCTGGAAACACCATATATTTT. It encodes CASSVAVSGNTIYF.

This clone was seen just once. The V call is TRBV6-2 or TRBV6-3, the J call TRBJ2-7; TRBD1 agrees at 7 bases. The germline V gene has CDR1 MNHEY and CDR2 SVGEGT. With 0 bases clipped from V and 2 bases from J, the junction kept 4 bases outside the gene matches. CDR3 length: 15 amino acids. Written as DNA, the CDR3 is TGTGCCAGCAGTTACTCGAGGGACAGTGCCTACGAGCAGTACTTC. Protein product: CASSYSRDSAYEQYF.

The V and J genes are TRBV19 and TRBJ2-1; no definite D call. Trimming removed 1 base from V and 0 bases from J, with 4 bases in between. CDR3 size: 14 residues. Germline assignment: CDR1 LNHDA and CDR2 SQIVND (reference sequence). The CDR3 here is CASSIVASYNEQFF. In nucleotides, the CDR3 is TGTGCCAGTAGTATAGTGGCCTCCTACAATGAGCAGTTCTTC.

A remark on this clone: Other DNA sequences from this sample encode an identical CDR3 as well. CDR3 residues: CATRGQGATGELFF. CDR3 coding DNA: TGTGCCACGAGAGGACAGGGCGCAACCGGGGAGCTGTTTTTT. V usage is TRBV24-1 and J usage is TRBJ2-2, with TRBD1 identical over 8 bases. CDR3 length: 14 residues. Germline V gene sequence: CDR1 KGHDR, CDR2 SFDVKD. The V gene end was trimmed by 10 bases and the J gene end by 5 bases; junction bases not matched to a gene: 8.

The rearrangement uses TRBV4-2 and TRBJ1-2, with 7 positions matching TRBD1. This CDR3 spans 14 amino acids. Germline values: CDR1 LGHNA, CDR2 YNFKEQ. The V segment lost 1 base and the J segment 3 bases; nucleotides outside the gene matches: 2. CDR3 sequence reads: CASSQAGGDYGYTF. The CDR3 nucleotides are TGTGCCAGCAGCCAAGCAGGGGGAGACTATGGCTACACCTTC.

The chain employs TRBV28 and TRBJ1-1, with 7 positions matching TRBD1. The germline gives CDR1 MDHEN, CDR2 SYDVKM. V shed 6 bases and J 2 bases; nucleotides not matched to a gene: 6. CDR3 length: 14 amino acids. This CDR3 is CASSPDRVNTEAFF. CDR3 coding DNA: TGTGCCAGCAGCCCCGACAGGGTAAACACTGAAGCTTTCTTT.

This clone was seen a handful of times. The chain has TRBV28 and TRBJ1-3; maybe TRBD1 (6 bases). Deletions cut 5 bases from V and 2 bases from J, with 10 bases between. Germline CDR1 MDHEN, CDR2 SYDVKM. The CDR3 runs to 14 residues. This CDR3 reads CASSPWTAGNTIYF. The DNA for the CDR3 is TGTGCCAGCAGTCCCTGGACAGCTGGAAACACCATATATTTT.

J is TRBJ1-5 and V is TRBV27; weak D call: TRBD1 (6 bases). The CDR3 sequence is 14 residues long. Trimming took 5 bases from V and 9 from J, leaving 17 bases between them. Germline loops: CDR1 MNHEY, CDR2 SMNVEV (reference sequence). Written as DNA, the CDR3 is TGTGCCAGCAGTATACAGGGACGGGGACGGCCCCAGCATTTT. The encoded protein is CASSIQGRGRPQHF.

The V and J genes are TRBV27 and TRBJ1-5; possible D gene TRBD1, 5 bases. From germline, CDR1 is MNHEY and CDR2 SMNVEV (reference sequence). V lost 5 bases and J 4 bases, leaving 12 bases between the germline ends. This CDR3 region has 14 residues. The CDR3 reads CASSTNGGNQPQHF. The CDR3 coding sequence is TGTGCCAGCAGTACCAACGGGGGTAATCAGCCCCAGCATTTT.

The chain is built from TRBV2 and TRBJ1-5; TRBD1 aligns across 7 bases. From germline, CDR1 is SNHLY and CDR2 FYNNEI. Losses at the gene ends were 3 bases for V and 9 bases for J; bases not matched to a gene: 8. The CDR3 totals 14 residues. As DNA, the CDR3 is TGTGCCAGCAGTGAGGACAGGTCGTACGGGCCCCAGCATTTT. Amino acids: CASSEDRSYGPQHF.

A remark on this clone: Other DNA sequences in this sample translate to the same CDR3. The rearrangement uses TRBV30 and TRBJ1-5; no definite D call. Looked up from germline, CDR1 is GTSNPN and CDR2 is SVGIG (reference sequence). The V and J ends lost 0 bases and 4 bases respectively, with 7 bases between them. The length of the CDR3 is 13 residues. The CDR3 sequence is CAWSVRGNQPQHF. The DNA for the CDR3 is TGTGCCTGGAGTGTACGGGGAAATCAGCCCCAGCATTTT. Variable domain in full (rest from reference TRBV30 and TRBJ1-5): SQTIHQWPATLVQPVGSPLSLECTVEGTSNPNLYWYRQAAGRGLQLLFYSVGIGQISSEVPQNLSASRPQDRQFILSSKKLLLSDSGFYLCAWSVRGNQPQHFGDGTRLSIL.

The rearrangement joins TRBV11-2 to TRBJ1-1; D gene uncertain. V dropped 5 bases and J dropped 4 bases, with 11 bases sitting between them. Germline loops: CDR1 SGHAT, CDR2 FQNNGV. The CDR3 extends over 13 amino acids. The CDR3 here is CASSRGVGTEAFF. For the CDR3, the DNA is TGTGCCAGCAGCCGGGGTGTGGGCACTGAAGCTTTCTTT.